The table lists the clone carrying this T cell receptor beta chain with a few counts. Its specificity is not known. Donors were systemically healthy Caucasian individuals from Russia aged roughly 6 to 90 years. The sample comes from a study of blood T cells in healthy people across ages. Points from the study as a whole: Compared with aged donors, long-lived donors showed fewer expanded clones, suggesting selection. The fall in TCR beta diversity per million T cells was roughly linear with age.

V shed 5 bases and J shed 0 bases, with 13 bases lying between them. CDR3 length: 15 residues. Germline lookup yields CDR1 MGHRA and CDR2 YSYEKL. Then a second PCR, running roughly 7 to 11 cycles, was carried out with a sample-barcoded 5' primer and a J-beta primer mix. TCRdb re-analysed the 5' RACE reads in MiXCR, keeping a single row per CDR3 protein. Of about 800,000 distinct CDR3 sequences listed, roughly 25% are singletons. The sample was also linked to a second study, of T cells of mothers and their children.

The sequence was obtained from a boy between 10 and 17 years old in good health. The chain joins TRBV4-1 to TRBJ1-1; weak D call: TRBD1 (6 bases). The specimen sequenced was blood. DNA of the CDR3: TGCGCCAGCAGCAAACCTGGGACATTGAACACTGAAGCTTTCTTT. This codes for CASSKPGTLNTEAFF.